This TCR beta chain was observed in a study of shared clonotypes between healthy human individuals. This table comes from immunoSEQ multiplex PCR, and its TCRdb copy is limited to in-frame clones, with some not included. The sample lists millions of clones; over 85% were seen once. The CDR3 extends over 14 amino acids. Germline V gives CDR1 MGHRA, CDR2 YSYEKL. Between the trimmed V and J ends, which lost 5 bases and 6 bases, there was a span of 17 bases. In the case of this clone: The antigen remains unidentified.

Points from the study as a whole: Across four donors, naive CD4 shared around 5.1%, naive CD8 over 3%, memory CD4 more than 2%, memory CD8 0.4% to 0.5%. Rarefaction curves obtained for sorted subsets showed sequencing incomplete despite large depth.

The sequenced material came from naive CD4+ T cells sorted from blood. Specified subset: CD45RA+ positively selected. This sequence joins TRBV4-1 and TRBJ2-7; a possible D gene is TRBD2 (6 bases). This TCR came from a young man in good health. CDR3 nucleotide sequence: TGCGCCAGCAGCACTATCGGACGGGACTTCGAGCAGTACTTC. Translation gives CASSTIGRDFEQYF.